The clone carrying this T cell receptor beta chain was detected a few times. The antigen remains undetermined. Profiling relied on immunoSEQ multiplex PCR, and the TCRdb table lists in-frame clones only, not all of them. The data contain 1,500 or so clones, 30% to 40% of them singletons. The source of the sample is a study of T cells in localized non-small cell lung cancer. Findings and limits, study-wide: Uninvolved adjacent lung showed peak T cell clonality, exceeding tumor. Because sequencing included only one region (of the tumor), heterogeneity remains possible. Appearances in adjacent lung were noted for a median 57 of the top 100 tumor clones.

The authors took atypia-free adjacent lung at least 2 cm from the tumor margin. This sample comprised normal lung tissue next to the tumor, obtained before any cancer treatment. This TCR was sampled from a woman aged 35 to 69 with stage II lung adenocarcinoma.

The CDR3 coding sequence is TGTGCCAGCAGCGTTGGACCGTTCACCGGGGAGCTGTTTTTT. Its translation is CASSVGPFTGELFF. The chain is built from TRBV9 and TRBJ2-2; D remains ambiguous. V was cut by 2 bases and J by 4 bases, with 9 bases left in between. The CDR3 is made up of 14 amino acids. CDR1 and CDR2 (germline): SGDLS, YYNGEE.